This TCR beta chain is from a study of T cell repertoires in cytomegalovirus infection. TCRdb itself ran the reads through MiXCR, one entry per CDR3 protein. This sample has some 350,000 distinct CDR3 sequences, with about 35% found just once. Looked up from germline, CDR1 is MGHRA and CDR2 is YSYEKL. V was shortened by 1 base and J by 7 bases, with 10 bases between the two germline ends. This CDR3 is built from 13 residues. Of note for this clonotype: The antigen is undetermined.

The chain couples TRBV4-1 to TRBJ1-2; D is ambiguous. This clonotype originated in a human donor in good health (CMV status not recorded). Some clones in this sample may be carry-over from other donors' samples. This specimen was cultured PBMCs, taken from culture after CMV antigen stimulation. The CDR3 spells CASSQVGGAGYTF. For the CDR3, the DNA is TGCGCCAGCAGCCAAGTAGGTGGCGCTGGCTACACCTTC.